Listed below are T cell receptor beta chains from one sample, sequenced in a study of cytomegalovirus exposure and HLA in healthy donors. TCRdb's table, derived via immunoSEQ multiplex PCR, lists solely in-frame clones and lacks some. The sample includes approximately 100,000 clones, roughly 77% of them seen just once. Specimen: PBMCs. These receptors were collected from a woman aged 18 to 35 in good health and CMV-seropositive. CDR3s include the opening cysteine and the closing phenylalanine or tryptophan. A D gene is named only where the DNA matches it firmly. Clone size is stated in some rows and not others, as once, few, many or a class when expanded.

V	D	size	J	DNA	CDR3
TRBV5-3	-	-	TRBJ1-2	TGTGCCAGAAGGCCACCAACCGGATTCGGGAATGGCTACACCTTC	CARRPPTGFGNGYTF
TRBV7-9	TRBD2	-	TRBJ2-3	TGTGCCAGCATGGTTGCGGGAGTAGAAGATACGCAGTATTTT	CASMVAGVEDTQYF
TRBV28	TRBD1	-	TRBJ2-5	TGTGCCAGCAACACTGTGGGGACAGGGGAAGAGACCCAGTACTTC	CASNTVGTGEETQYF
TRBV28	TRBD2	-	TRBJ2-2	TGTGCCAGCAGGGGAACTAGCGGGAACACCGGGGAGCTGTTTTTT	CASRGTSGNTGELFF
TRBV29-1	TRBD1	-	TRBJ2-2	TGCAGCGTTGGAGGGGGCTCTTATGGGGAGCTGTTTTTT	CSVGGGSYGELFF
TRBV11-2	TRBD2	-	TRBJ2-7	TGTGCCAGCAGCTTAGGGCTAGCGGACTCCTACGAGCAGTACTTC	CASSLGLADSYEQYF
TRBV4-3	TRBD1	-	TRBJ1-4	TGCGCCAGCAGCCCGGGGACAGGGGTTCGAAGTGAAAAACTGTTTTTT	CASSPGTGVRSEKLFF
TRBV7-2	TRBD1	-	TRBJ1-4	TGTGCCAGCGGGGGGACAGCTGAAAAACTGTTTTTT	CASGGTAEKLFF
TRBV21-1	-	-	TRBJ2-7	TGTGCCAGCAGCAAGGCTGATACAGGTGCCTCCTCCTACGAGCAGTACTTC	CASSKADTGASSYEQYF
TRBV11-1	TRBD1	-	TRBJ2-3	TGTGCCAGCAGCTTAGGACCGGGACAGGGCACAGATACGCAGTATTTT	CASSLGPGQGTDTQYF
TRBV11-2	TRBD2	few	TRBJ2-7	TGTGCCAGCAGCCCGACTTTTAGCGGGAGACTCTCCTACGAGCAGTACTTC	CASSPTFSGRLSYEQYF
TRBV5-1	TRBD2	once	TRBJ2-3	TGCGCCAGCAGCTTGACTAGCGGGGGGCCGAAGGGAGATACGCAGTATTTT	CASSLTSGGPKGDTQYF
TRBV7-9	TRBD1	few	TRBJ2-7	TGTGCCAGCAGTAAAGTCCCGGGACAGGCCAAATACGAGCAGTACTTC	CASSKVPGQAKYEQYF
TRBV5-1	-	-	TRBJ1-1	TGCGCCAGCAGCAGTTCTTCATCGGGGAGGTACACTGAAGCTTTCTTT	CASSSSSSGRYTEAFF
TRBV12-5	-	-	TRBJ1-5	TGTGCTAGTGGTTTGACGACTGGGCCCCAGCATTTT	CASGLTTGPQHF
TRBV30	-	-	TRBJ1-5	TGTGCCTGGAGTAGGGGTCAGAATCAGCCCCAGCATTTT	CAWSRGQNQPQHF
TRBV5-8	-	-	TRBJ1-2	TGTGCCAGCACCTACGACAGACACTATGGCTACACCTTC	CASTYDRHYGYTF
TRBV14	TRBD2	-	TRBJ2-7	TGTGCCAGCAGCCAAGAAAGCTGGGCGGGAGTAGGCGAGCAGTACTTC	CASSQESWAGVGEQYF
TRBV20-1	-	-	TRBJ2-1	TGCAGTGCTAGGATCCAGGATGAGCAGTTCTTC	CSARIQDEQFF
TRBV21-1	-	few	TRBJ1-5	TGTGCCAGCAGCAAAAGAGGCAGGGGCCATCAGCCCCAGCATTTT	CASSKRGRGHQPQHF
TRBV19	-	-	TRBJ2-7	TGTGCCAGTAGTAGACAGGACCTCTCCTACGAGCAGTACTTC	CASSRQDLSYEQYF
TRBV4-1	-	few	TRBJ1-2	TGCGCCAGCAGCCAAGCACTTCCCCACCACTATGGCTACACCTTC	CASSQALPHHYGYTF
TRBV5-6	TRBD2	-	TRBJ2-3	TGTGCCAGCAGCCACCTAGCGGGAGTGCACGATACGCAGTATTTT	CASSHLAGVHDTQYF